The rows below give T cell receptor beta chains drawn from one sample of a study of blood T cell repertoires in COVID-19. Measured with immunoSEQ multiplex PCR; TCRdb has only the in-frame clones, and not every one. The sample yields tens of thousands of clones, around 83% seen once. Sequencing was carried out using peripheral blood. These receptors were taken from a man between 65 and 80 years old with acute or convalescent COVID-19. Each CDR3 is given with its conserved first and last residue. The D gene is left open where the match is weak. Clone size is stated in some rows and not others, as once, few, many or a class when expanded.

clone size	D gene	J gene	V gene	CDR3 DNA	CDR3 protein
NA	TRBD2	TRBJ2-1	TRBV6-2/TRBV6-3	TGTGCCAGCAGTTACTCAGCGGGAGATAATAAGGATGAGCAGTTCTTC	CASSYSAGDNKDEQFF
NA	TRBD1	TRBJ1-3	TRBV28	TGTGCCAGCAGTACACAGGGGAACACCATATATTTT	CASSTQGNTIYF
few	TRBD1	TRBJ1-2	TRBV19	TGTGCCAGTAGTACACGTCCCGGGACAGGGAATGGCTACACCTTC	CASSTRPGTGNGYTF
NA	NA	TRBJ1-1	TRBV3-1/TRBV3-2	TGTGCCAGCAGCCAATCTCGAAGGGGAATGAACACTGAAGCTTTCTTT	CASSQSRRGMNTEAFF
NA	TRBD1	TRBJ2-7	TRBV10-2	TGCGCCAGCAGTGCGACGGGACAGGGCAACGACGAGCAGTACTTC	CASSATGQGNDEQYF
NA	NA	TRBJ2-5	TRBV28	TGTGCCAGCAGTTTGCGGGGACAGGAGACCCAGTACTTC	CASSLRGQETQYF
NA	TRBD2	TRBJ2-2	TRBV7-3	TGTGCCAGCAGCTTATCCCGAAGTAGCGGGTGGAACACCGGGGAGCTGTTTTTT	CASSLSRSSGWNTGELFF
NA	NA	TRBJ2-6	TRBV5-4	TGTGCCAGCAGCTTGGCCGAGGATAGCTCTGGGGCCAACGTCCTGACTTTC	CASSLAEDSSGANVLTF
NA	NA	TRBJ2-7	TRBV9	TGTGCCAGCAGCGTAGGCCCGGGATCCTACGAGCAGTACTTC	CASSVGPGSYEQYF
few	TRBD2	TRBJ2-5	TRBV3-1/TRBV3-2	TGTGCCAGCATAGCGGGAGGTCAAGAGACCCAGTACTTC	CASIAGGQETQYF
NA	NA	TRBJ1-4	TRBV7-9	TGTGCCAGCAGCTCCACGCTGTGGGCAGACAAAACAACTAATGAAAAACTGTTTTTT	CASSSTLWADKTTNEKLFF
NA	NA	TRBJ1-1	TRBV4-2	TGTGCCAGCAGCCAAGATGGTGCAGACATGAACACTGAAGCTTTCTTT	CASSQDGADMNTEAFF
NA	NA	TRBJ2-7	TRBV7-8	TGTGCCAGCAGCCAGGAAGGGGTGAGCTCCTACGAGCAGTACTTC	CASSQEGVSSYEQYF
NA	NA	TRBJ1-2	TRBV5-1	TGCGCCACCACAGACAGTGATGGCTACACCTTC	CATTDSDGYTF
NA	NA	TRBJ2-7	TRBV28	TGTGCCAGCAGTCCTCTGGGGCAGGCACGGCAGTACTTC	CASSPLGQARQYF
NA	TRBD2	TRBJ2-7	TRBV27	TGTGCCAGCAGTTTATCTAAATTGGCGGGAGAGGTCCCCTACGAGCAGTACTTC	CASSLSKLAGEVPYEQYF
NA	TRBD2	TRBJ2-7	TRBV13	TGTGCCAGCAGCTTGAGGCTAGCGGGATCCTACGAGCAGTACTTC	CASSLRLAGSYEQYF
NA	NA	TRBJ2-3	TRBV9	TGTGCCAGCAGCGTGAGCGGAGTGGGAGATACGCAGTATTTT	CASSVSGVGDTQYF
few	NA	TRBJ2-7	TRBV6-5	TGTGCCAGCATGGGATCAGGGCAAGGCGAGCAGTACTTC	CASMGSGQGEQYF
NA	TRBD1	TRBJ2-5	TRBV5-1	TGCGCCAGCAGACCCCCGGGACAGAACCTTGCCCAGTACTTC	CASRPPGQNLAQYF
NA	NA	TRBJ1-1	TRBV28	TGTGCCAGCAGTTTTGTCGGCTCAGGGAAGACTGAAGCTTTCTTT	CASSFVGSGKTEAFF
NA	TRBD1	TRBJ1-1	TRBV4-1	TGCGCCAGCAGCCGGAGACAGGGGGACACTGAAGCTTTCTTT	CASSRRQGDTEAFF
NA	NA	TRBJ2-7	TRBV7-8	TGTGCCAGCAGCTTAGCGGGCCAGCCCTACGAGCAGTACTTC	CASSLAGQPYEQYF
NA	TRBD2	TRBJ2-1	TRBV5-1	TGCGCCAGCAGCTTGGTGCTAGCGGGAATGGATGAGCAGTTCTTC	CASSLVLAGMDEQFF
NA	NA	TRBJ2-2	TRBV6-1	TGTGCCAGCAGTGACACGCCACAGGGCAGGGAGCTGTTTTTT	CASSDTPQGRELFF
few	TRBD1	TRBJ2-7	TRBV6-2/TRBV6-3	TGTGCCAGCAGCACGGAAAGGGGACAGGGAGGCTACGAGCAGTACTTC	CASSTERGQGGYEQYF
NA	NA	TRBJ1-6	TRBV27	TGTGCCAGCAGCTTCTCCGTTGGGTCGGGTAATTCACCCCTCCACTTT	CASSFSVGSGNSPLHF